This is a list of T cell receptor beta chains from one sample in a study of T cells in localized non-small cell lung cancer. Using immunoSEQ multiplex PCR, the repertoire was profiled, and TCRdb retains in-frame clones only, with some absent. Altogether 20,000 or so clones are present, over 85% being singletons, with the ten largest covering around 7%. Sequenced here: peripheral blood, sampled before any cancer treatment. The receptors stem from a male donor at least 60 years old with stage I squamous cell lung carcinoma. CDR3s include the opening cysteine and the closing phenylalanine or tryptophan. D genes are given only for firm matches. Only some rows state a clone size, as once, few, many or a class for expanded clones.

j_gene	abundance	v_gene	d_gene	CDR3nt	CDR3aa
TRBJ1-5	-	TRBV23-1	-	TGCGCCAGCAGTCACACGGACGCTATAGTCTGTGGCAATCAGCCCCAGCATTTT	CASSHTDAIVCGNQPQHF
TRBJ2-4	-	TRBV5-4	TRBD1	TGTGCCAGCAGCTTGGGCCCGACAGGGAAAGGCATTCAGTACTTC	CASSLGPTGKGIQYF
TRBJ2-2	-	TRBV21-1	-	TGTGCCAGCAGCAAAAGTGGTCGGGGGTGTACCGGGGAGCTGTTTTTT	CASSKSGRGCTGELFF
TRBJ2-7	-	TRBV5-1	-	TGCGCCAGCAGCTTAGGGTGGGGGCCGGGCGAGCAGTACTTC	CASSLGWGPGEQYF
TRBJ2-5	-	TRBV14	-	TGTGCCAGCAGCCTCGACCTAGGGGGTTGGCAAGAGACCCAGTACTTC	CASSLDLGGWQETQYF
TRBJ2-5	once	TRBV30	-	TGTGCCTTTGGGGGGGACACCTTGTACCAAGAGACCCAGTACTTC	CAFGGDTLYQETQYF
TRBJ2-5	-	TRBV10-3	-	TGTGCCATCAGTGGGGGGTCCGAGGCCCAGTACTTC	CAISGGSEAQYF
TRBJ2-2	-	TRBV27	TRBD1	TGTGCCAGCAGTTTCGGGACAGGGTCCCTTTACCCCGGGGAGCTGTTTTTT	CASSFGTGSLYPGELFF
TRBJ1-1	-	TRBV19	-	TGTGCCAGTAGAGCACGAGAGGCTGAAGCTTTCTTT	CASRAREAEAFF
TRBJ2-7	-	TRBV29-1	TRBD1	TGCAGCGTTGAGGGACAGGGAGTCGGCGAGCAGTACTTC	CSVEGQGVGEQYF
TRBJ1-6	-	TRBV7-9	-	TGTGCCAGCAGCTCTGACACAAATAATTCACCCCTCCACTTT	CASSSDTNNSPLHF
TRBJ2-1	-	TRBV25-1	-	TGTGCCAGCAGTGACCCGGGGGGCCTGGGAATTGAGCAGTTCTTC	CASSDPGGLGIEQFF
TRBJ2-2	-	TRBV19	TRBD2	TGTGCCAGTAGTCTCCGGTTAGCGGGGGGAATAATAGACACCGGGGAGCTGTTTTTT	CASSLRLAGGIIDTGELFF
TRBJ1-6	-	TRBV7-3	-	TGTGCCAGCAGCTCAGCCGGGGATAATTCACCCCTCCACTTT	CASSSAGDNSPLHF
TRBJ1-6	-	TRBV7-3	-	TGTGCCAGCAGCCTCAACCGGGAACAATCACCCCTCCACTTT	CASSLNREQSPLHF
TRBJ2-4	-	TRBV28	-	TGTGCCAGCAGAGCGACAGCCTTAGCCAAAAACATTCAGTACTTC	CASRATALAKNIQYF
TRBJ2-6	few	TRBV5-4	-	TGTGCCAGCAGCTTGGGAGCTCTCGGGGCCAACGTCCTGACTTTC	CASSLGALGANVLTF
TRBJ1-1	-	TRBV18	-	TGTGCCAGCTCACCCCAGTGGGCCGGGACTGAAGCTTTCTTT	CASSPQWAGTEAFF
TRBJ2-3	-	TRBV6-4	-	TGTGCCAGCAGTGGACAGGCGACAGACACAGATACGCAGTATTTT	CASSGQATDTDTQYF
TRBJ1-2	once	TRBV14	TRBD1	TGTGCCAGCAGCCTGGGACAGGGGAAGGGCTATGGCTACACCTTC	CASSLGQGKGYGYTF
TRBJ1-1	few	TRBV19	-	TGTGCCAGTAAGGACGTCTACACTGAAGCTTTCTTT	CASKDVYTEAFF
TRBJ2-4	-	TRBV9	-	TGTGCCAGCAGCGTAGTGGGCCGTGGGGATCTAGCCAAAAACATTCAGTACTTC	CASSVVGRGDLAKNIQYF
TRBJ1-2	-	TRBV19	-	TGTGCCAGTAGTATTATACAGGCTAACTATGGCTACACCTTC	CASSIIQANYGYTF
TRBJ2-5	-	TRBV9	TRBD2	TGTGCCAGCAGCCCGGGGGGGAACCAGTACCAAGAGACCCAGTACTTC	CASSPGGNQYQETQYF
TRBJ1-5	once	TRBV18	TRBD1	TGTGCCAGCTCCCCAGACAGGGGGCATCAGCCCCAGCATTTT	CASSPDRGHQPQHF
TRBJ1-6	-	TRBV30	TRBD1	TGTGCCTGGAGTTCCAGGGGGCCAAGCTCCTATAATTCACCCCTCCACTTT	CAWSSRGPSSYNSPLHF
TRBJ2-2	few	TRBV10-1	TRBD2	TGCGCCAGCAGTGAGGGTAGCGGGGGTCCCGGGGAGCTGTTTTTT	CASSEGSGGPGELFF
TRBJ2-5	-	TRBV19	-	TGTGCCAGTAGTATTCAGGGGGGACAAGAGACCCAGTACTTC	CASSIQGGQETQYF
TRBJ2-7	-	TRBV6-1	TRBD1	TGTGCCAGCAGTGTGACAGGGGGCCTTTCCTACGAGCAGTACTTC	CASSVTGGLSYEQYF
TRBJ2-2	-	TRBV6-7	-	TGTGCCAGCAGTTCCCTTCCCGGAGGGGGGGAGCTGTTTTTT	CASSSLPGGGELFF
TRBJ1-2	-	TRBV19	-	TGTGCCAGTAGTATGCCCCTACGGACCTACACCTTC	CASSMPLRTYTF
TRBJ2-1	-	TRBV5-4	-	TGTGCCAGCAGCCCTCGGCGAGGGGGGGCCTGGGGGGATGAGCAGTTCTTC	CASSPRRGGAWGDEQFF
TRBJ1-1	-	TRBV5-8	TRBD1	TGTGCCAGCGGTTTGGGACAGATGAACACTGAAGCTTTCTTT	CASGLGQMNTEAFF
TRBJ1-4	-	TRBV7-9	TRBD1	TGTGCCAGCAGCCCTCGACAGGGCGGTGAGGAAAAACTGTTTTTT	CASSPRQGGEEKLFF
TRBJ1-1	-	TRBV7-9	TRBD1	TGTGCCAGCAGCACCGACAGGGTCTCTTTGGGATTTGAAGCTTTCTTT	CASSTDRVSLGFEAFF
TRBJ1-2	-	TRBV19	-	TGTGCCAGTAGTCTGGGGGGTACGGCTAACTATGGCTACACCTTC	CASSLGGTANYGYTF
TRBJ1-2	-	TRBV19	-	TGTGCCAGTAGTATAGATCGACGGTCCTATGGCTACACCTTC	CASSIDRRSYGYTF
TRBJ1-1	-	TRBV5-1	-	TGCGCCAGCAGCTTGGATAGGGGACGAATGAACACTGAAGCTTTCTTT	CASSLDRGRMNTEAFF
TRBJ1-6	few	TRBV6-5	TRBD1	TGTGCCAGCAAGACAGGGTACAATTCACCCCTCCACTTT	CASKTGYNSPLHF
TRBJ1-2	-	TRBV10-2	TRBD1	TGCGCCAGCGGAGACAGGGGGCTCGGTGGCTACACCTTC	CASGDRGLGGYTF
TRBJ1-3	-	TRBV27	TRBD1	TGTGCCAGCAGTTTCCAAAGAGCGGGACCAGGGGGAAGCTCTGGAAACACCATATATTTT	CASSFQRAGPGGSSGNTIYF
TRBJ1-1	once	TRBV7-6	-	TGTGCCAGCACCCGTACACCGTCGAGCACTGAAGCTTTCTTT	CASTRTPSSTEAFF
TRBJ2-5	-	TRBV19	-	TGTGCCAGTAGTATGACAGCGTCCGAGACCCAGTACTTC	CASSMTASETQYF
TRBJ1-5	-	TRBV7-2	-	TGTGCCAGCAGCTTAGGCCGCCTCGGTCAGCCCCAGCATTTT	CASSLGRLGQPQHF
TRBJ1-3	-	TRBV30	-	TGTGCCTGGAGTGAGGAGGTATCTGGAAACACCATATATTTT	CAWSEEVSGNTIYF
TRBJ1-1	-	TRBV29-1	TRBD1	TGCAGCGTTGATAGATGGACAGGGGTAACTGAAGCTTTCTTT	CSVDRWTGVTEAFF
TRBJ1-4	-	TRBV7-2	-	TGTGCCAGCAGCCTGCAGGGAATCGGGGGAAATGAAAAACTGTTTTTT	CASSLQGIGGNEKLFF
TRBJ1-6	once	TRBV5-5	TRBD1	TGTGCCAGCAGCTGGGAGGGACAGGGACAATCACCCCTCCACTTT	CASSWEGQGQSPLHF
TRBJ1-6	-	TRBV7-9	TRBD1	TGTGCCAGCAGCCAGGGACAGGCCGCGTATAATTCACCCCTCCACTTT	CASSQGQAAYNSPLHF
TRBJ1-1	-	TRBV30	-	TGTGCCTGGACGTCGGGGGGAAACACTGAAGCTTTCTTT	CAWTSGGNTEAFF
TRBJ1-5	-	TRBV18	TRBD1	TGTGCCAGCTCACGAGAACAGGGGCAGCCCCAGCATTTT	CASSREQGQPQHF
TRBJ2-2	-	TRBV18	-	TGTGCCAGCTCAACGACCCAGAACACCGGGGAGCTGTTTTTT	CASSTTQNTGELFF
TRBJ1-1	-	TRBV10-2	-	TGCGCCAGCAAGCTTATAGAGGGGTCGAGCACTGAAGCTTTCTTT	CASKLIEGSSTEAFF
TRBJ1-2	-	TRBV6-6	-	TGTGCCAGCAGTTACCCGGATCAAGGGCGGGGCTACACCTTC	CASSYPDQGRGYTF
TRBJ1-2	-	TRBV6-1	-	TGTGCCAGCAGTGAAGCTGGCAGGGTAGGTGGCTACACCTTC	CASSEAGRVGGYTF
TRBJ2-2	-	TRBV19	TRBD2	TGTGCCAGTAAACCAGCGGGGGCCAACACCGGGGAGCTGTTTTTT	CASKPAGANTGELFF
TRBJ2-3	-	TRBV6-6	TRBD2	TGTGCCAACTCAAAAGGACTAGCGGGGGGCACAGATACGCAGTATTTT	CANSKGLAGGTDTQYF